Below are 7 T cell receptor beta chains sequenced from a single sample in a study of T cell responses to AZD1222 COVID-19 vaccine. Generated by immunoSEQ multiplex PCR, the TCRdb table keeps only in-frame clones and is missing some. The sample shows 120,000 or so clones, over 80% of them seen only once. The sequenced sample was peripheral blood, obtained on day 0 of AZD1222 vaccination. These receptors all come from an adult in good health.

The J gene is TRBJ1-3, the V gene TRBV19; TRBD1 aligns across 8 bases. The CDR3 extends over 14 amino acids. J was trimmed by 1 base and V by 8 bases; bases with no gene match: 4. From germline, CDR1 is LNHDA and CDR2 SQIVND (reference sequence). This CDR3 is CASHDRGSGNTIYF. DNA of the CDR3: TGTGCCAGTCATGACAGGGGTTCTGGAAACACCATATATTTT. The variable domain in full, completed from reference TRBV19 and TRBJ1-3, reads DGGITQSPKYLFRKEGQNVTLSCEQNLNHDAMYWYRQDPGQGLRLIYYSQIVNDFQKGDIAEGYSVSREKKESFPLTVTSAQKNPTAFYLCASHDRGSGNTIYFGEGSWLTVV.

This sequence joins TRBV13 and TRBJ2-1; 9 bases match TRBD2. This CDR3 contains 16 residues. With 2 bases clipped from V and 14 bases from J, the junction kept 16 bases outside the gene matches. Germline-derived CDR1 and CDR2 are PRHDT and FYEKMQ (reference sequence). The CDR3 here is CASSLLLLGREGLEFF. CDR3 bases: TGTGCCAGCAGCTTACTCCTGCTTGGGCGGGAGGGCCTCGAGTTCTTC. The full variable domain, with the rest looked up from reference TRBV13 and TRBJ2-1, is AAGVIQSPRHLIKEKRETATLKCYPIPRHDTVYWYQQGPGQDPQFLISFYEKMQSDKGSIPDRFSAQQFSDYHSELNMSSLELGDSALYFCASSLLLLGREGLEFFGPGTRLTVL.

This rearrangement joins TRBV28 to TRBJ1-2; D gene unclear. The CDR3 has 12 residues. CDR1 and CDR2 (germline): MDHEN, SYDVKM. The V and J ends lost 5 bases and 4 bases respectively, with 8 bases between them. CDR3 nucleotides: TGTGCCAGCAGTGGGCAGTCCTATGGCTACACCTTC. It codes for CASSGQSYGYTF.

A few counts support this clone. The chain combines TRBV14 with TRBJ1-2; D gene unclear. CDR3 length: 15 residues. Trimming shortened V by 0 bases and J by 4 bases, and 12 bases separated the two germline ends. CDR1 and CDR2 (germline): SGHDN, FVKESK. Written as DNA, the CDR3 is TGTGCCAGCAGCCAAGATCTGGAAGGCCCCTATGGCTACACCTTC. It yields the protein CASSQDLEGPYGYTF.

CDR3 DNA sequence: TGTGCCAGCTCACCACGCCCAGGGTTGAACACTGAAGCTTTCTTT. Its protein product is CASSPRPGLNTEAFF. V and J are TRBV18 and TRBJ1-1; perhaps TRBD1 as D (5 bases). The CDR3 covers 15 residues. From germline, CDR1 is KGHSH and CDR2 LQKENI. Trimming removed 1 base from V and 0 bases from J, with 9 bases in between.

The chain uses TRBV9 and TRBJ1-3; D is uncertain. Trimming removed 0 bases from V and 0 bases from J, with 7 bases in between. The germline gives CDR1 SGDLS, CDR2 YYNGEE. This CDR3 is 15 amino acids long. DNA of the CDR3: TGTGCCAGCAGCGTAGGACACAGCTCTGGAAACACCATATATTTT. Its translation: CASSVGHSSGNTIYF.

This chain links TRBV7-9 with TRBJ2-1; 7 positions match TRBD1. Germline CDR1 is SEHNR and CDR2 is FQNEAQ (reference sequence). Losses at the gene ends were 5 bases for V and 8 bases for J; bases not matched to a gene: 12. The CDR3 covers 15 residues. The CDR3 protein is CASSESGTVVDEQFF. The CDR3 bases are TGTGCCAGCAGCGAATCCGGGACAGTCGTAGATGAGCAGTTCTTC.